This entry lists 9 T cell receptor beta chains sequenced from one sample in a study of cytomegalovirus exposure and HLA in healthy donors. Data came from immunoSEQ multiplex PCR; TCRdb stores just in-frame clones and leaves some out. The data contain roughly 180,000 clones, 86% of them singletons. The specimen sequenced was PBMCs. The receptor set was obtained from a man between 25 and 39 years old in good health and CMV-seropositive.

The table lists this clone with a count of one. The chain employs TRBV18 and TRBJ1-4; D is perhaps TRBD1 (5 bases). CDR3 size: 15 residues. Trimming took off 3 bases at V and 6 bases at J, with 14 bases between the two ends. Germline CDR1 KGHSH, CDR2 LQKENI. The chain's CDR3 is CASSPNGGDDEKLFF. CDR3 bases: TGTGCCAGCTCACCTAATGGAGGGGATGATGAAAAACTGTTTTTT.

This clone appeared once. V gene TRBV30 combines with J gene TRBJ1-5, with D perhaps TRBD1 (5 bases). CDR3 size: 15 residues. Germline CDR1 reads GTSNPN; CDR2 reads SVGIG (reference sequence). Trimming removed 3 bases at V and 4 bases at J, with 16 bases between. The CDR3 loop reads CAWSGAATDNQPQHF. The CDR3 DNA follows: TGTGCCTGGAGCGGGGCCGCCACTGATAATCAGCCCCAGCATTTT.

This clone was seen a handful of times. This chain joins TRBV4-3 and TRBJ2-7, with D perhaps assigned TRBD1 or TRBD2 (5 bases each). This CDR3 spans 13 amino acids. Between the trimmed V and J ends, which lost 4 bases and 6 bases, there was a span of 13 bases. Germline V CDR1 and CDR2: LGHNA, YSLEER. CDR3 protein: CASSPGLGTEQYF. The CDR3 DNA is TGCGCCAGCAGCCCAGGCCTAGGGACCGAGCAGTACTTC.

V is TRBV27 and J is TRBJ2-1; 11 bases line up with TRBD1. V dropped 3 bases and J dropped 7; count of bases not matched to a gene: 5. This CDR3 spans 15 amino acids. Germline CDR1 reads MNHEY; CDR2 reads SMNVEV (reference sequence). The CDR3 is CASSFSGQGGNEQFF. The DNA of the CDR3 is TGTGCCAGCAGTTTTTCGGGACAGGGGGGGAATGAGCAGTTCTTC.

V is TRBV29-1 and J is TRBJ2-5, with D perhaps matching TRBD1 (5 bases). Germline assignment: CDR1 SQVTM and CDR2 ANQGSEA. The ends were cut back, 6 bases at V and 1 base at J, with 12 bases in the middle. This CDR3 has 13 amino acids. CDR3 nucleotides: TGCAGCGTCGGCCAGGGCGTCCAAGAGACCCAGTACTTC. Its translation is CSVGQGVQETQYF.

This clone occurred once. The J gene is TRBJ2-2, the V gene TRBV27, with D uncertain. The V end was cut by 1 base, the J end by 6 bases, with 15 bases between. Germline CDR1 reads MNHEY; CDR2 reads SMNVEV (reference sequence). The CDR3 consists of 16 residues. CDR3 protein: CASSLLEQWVAGELFF. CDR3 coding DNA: TGTGCCAGCAGTTTATTGGAACAGTGGGTCGCCGGGGAGCTGTTTTTT.

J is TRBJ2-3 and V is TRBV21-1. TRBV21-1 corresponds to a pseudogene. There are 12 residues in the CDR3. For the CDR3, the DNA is TGTGCCAGCAGGGCGCCCACAGATACGCAGTATTTT. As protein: CASRAPTDTQYF.

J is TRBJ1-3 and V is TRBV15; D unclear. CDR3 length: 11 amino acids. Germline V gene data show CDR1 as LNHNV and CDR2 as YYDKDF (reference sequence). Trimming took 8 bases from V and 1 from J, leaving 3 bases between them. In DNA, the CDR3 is TGTGCCACCTCTTCTGGAAACACCATATATTTT. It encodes CATSSGNTIYF.

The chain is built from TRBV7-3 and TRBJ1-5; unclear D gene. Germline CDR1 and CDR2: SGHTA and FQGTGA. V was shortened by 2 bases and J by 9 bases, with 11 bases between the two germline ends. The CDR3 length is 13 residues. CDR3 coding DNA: TGTGCCAGCAGCTTAGATGCAGAGCGGCCCCAGCATTTT. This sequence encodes CASSLDAERPQHF.